This T cell receptor (beta chain) appears in the sequencing data of a study of cytomegalovirus exposure and HLA in healthy donors. A word on this clone: Its antigen is unidentified.

The PCR made use of 60 Vbeta and 13 Jbeta primers. Generated by immunoSEQ multiplex PCR, the TCRdb table keeps only in-frame clones and is missing some. The table includes around 130,000 clones, roughly 9% detected once. V gave up 11 bases and J gave up 2 bases; unmatched junction bases: 7. Germline V gene data show CDR1 as PRHDT and CDR2 as FYEKMQ (reference sequence). The CDR3 length is 13 residues. Study findings and constraints: Researchers reported from a later analysis that most CMV-associated TCR beta chains appeared HLA-restricted. Cytomegalovirus-associated TCR beta chains were listed, numbering 164. Per published reports, the classifier diagnosed cytomegalovirus status with high specificity and sensitivity.

The chain has TRBV13 and TRBJ1-1, with 8 bases aligning to TRBD1. Sequences were obtained from PBMCs. This TCR was sampled from a woman between 40 and 50 years old in good health and CMV-seropositive. The chain's CDR3 is CARRGQANTEAFF. CDR3 nucleotide sequence: TGTGCCCGCCGGGGACAGGCCAACACTGAAGCTTTCTTT.